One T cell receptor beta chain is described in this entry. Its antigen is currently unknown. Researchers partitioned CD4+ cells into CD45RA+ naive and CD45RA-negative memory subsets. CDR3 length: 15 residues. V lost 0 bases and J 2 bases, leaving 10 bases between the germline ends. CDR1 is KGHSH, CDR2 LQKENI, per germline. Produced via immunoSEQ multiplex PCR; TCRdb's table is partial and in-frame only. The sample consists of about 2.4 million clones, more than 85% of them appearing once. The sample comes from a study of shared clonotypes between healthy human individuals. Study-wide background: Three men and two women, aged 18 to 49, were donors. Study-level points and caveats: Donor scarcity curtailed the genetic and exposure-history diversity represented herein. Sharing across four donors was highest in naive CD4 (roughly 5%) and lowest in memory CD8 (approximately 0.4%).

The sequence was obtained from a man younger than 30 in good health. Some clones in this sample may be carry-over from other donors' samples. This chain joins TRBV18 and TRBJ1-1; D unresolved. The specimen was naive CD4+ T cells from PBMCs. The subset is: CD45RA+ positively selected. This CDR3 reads CASSPPTAINTEAFF. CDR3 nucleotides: TGTGCCAGCTCACCACCGACGGCTATCAACACTGAAGCTTTCTTT.